This T cell receptor (gamma chain) was recovered during a study of Vδ1+ human thymocytes. Remarks on this clone: Its target is unknown.

Study results and limitations: Donors shared many TRG clonotypes but few TRD clonotypes. Highly polyclonal TRG and TRD repertoires with Gaussian CDR3 length distributions appeared in thymus. Around 20% of thymic delta-chain sequences were Vdelta2, with few Vdelta3, unlike blood Vdelta1+ controls.

Extracted RNA was reverse transcribed into cDNA. Pooled V-gene forward primers with one constant-region reverse primer generated the CDR3 amplicons by multiplex PCR. TCRdb redid clone calling on the multiplex PCR reads using CATT. The profile covers tens of thousands of gamma-chain clones, with around 20% appearing a single time and roughly 2% taken by the ten largest. This CDR3 is built from 14 residues. Unmatched junction bases numbered 7, after V lost 0 bases and J lost 5 bases. Germline V gene lookup returns CDR1 VTNTFY and CDR2 YDVSTARD (reference sequence). Vdelta1+ thymocyte sorts reached between about 96% and 99.6% purity.

The TCR sequence derives from a girl under two years old who had congenital heart surgery. The rearrangement links TRGV3 to TRGJ1 or TRGJ2. Sequencing input: Vdelta1+ gamma-delta thymocytes from the thymus. Subset indicated: FACS-sorted CD3+ TCRalphabeta- TCRVdelta1+ TCRVdelta2- thymocytes. The CDR3 DNA reads TGTGCCACCTGGGACAGGCCCTTTGATTATAAGAAACTCTTT. Translated: CATWDRPFDYKKLF.